This T cell receptor (beta chain) was obtained from a study of cytomegalovirus exposure and HLA in healthy donors. Regarding the study as a whole: A prior analysis recorded that most TCR beta V segments were productive about 87% or about 30% of the time.

Germline CDR1 SNHLY, CDR2 FYNNEI. CDR3 length: 13 residues. The trim removed 4 bases at V and 5 bases at J, leaving 0 bases unmatched. Amplification used 60 Vbeta primers and 13 Jbeta primers. Using immunoSEQ multiplex PCR, the repertoire was profiled, and TCRdb retains in-frame clones only, with some absent. The repertoire consists of about 200,000 clones, with about four fifths occurring once and the leading ten covering 1.7%. This clone was observed a handful of times. Its antigen is still unknown. Sequencing used PBMCs. The rearrangement joins TRBV2 to TRBJ2-3, with 10 bases fitting TRBD2. The origin of this receptor is a woman in her late teens or twenties in good health and CMV-seronegative. CDR3 residues: CASSGLAGDTQYF. CDR3 DNA: TGTGCCAGCAGTGGACTAGCGGGAGATACGCAGTATTTT.